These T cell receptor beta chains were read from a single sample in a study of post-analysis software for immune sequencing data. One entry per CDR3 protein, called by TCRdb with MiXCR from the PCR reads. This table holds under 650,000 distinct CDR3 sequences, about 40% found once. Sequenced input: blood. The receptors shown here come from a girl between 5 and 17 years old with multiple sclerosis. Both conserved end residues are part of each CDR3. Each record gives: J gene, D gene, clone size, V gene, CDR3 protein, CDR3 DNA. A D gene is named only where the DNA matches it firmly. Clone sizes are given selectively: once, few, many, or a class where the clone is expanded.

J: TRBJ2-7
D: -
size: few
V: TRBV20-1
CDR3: CSARDMSSYEQYF
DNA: TGCAGTGCTCGGGACATGAGCTCCTACGAGCAGTACTTC

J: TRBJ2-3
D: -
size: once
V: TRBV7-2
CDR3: CASSRITTQYF
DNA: TGTGCCAGCAGTCGCATTACCACGCAGTATTTT

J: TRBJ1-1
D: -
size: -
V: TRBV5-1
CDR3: CASSFVLGDLNTEAFF
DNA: TGCGCCAGCAGCTTCGTGTTGGGGGACTTGAACACTGAAGCTTTCTTT

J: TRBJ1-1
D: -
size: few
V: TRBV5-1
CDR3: CASSLEGSEVWTEAFF
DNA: TGCGCCAGCAGCTTGGAAGGGTCAGAGGTGTGGACTGAAGCTTTCTTT

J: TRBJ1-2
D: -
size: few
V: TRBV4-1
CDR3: CASSQTPGTGYTF
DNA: TGCGCCAGCAGCCAAACTCCAGGGACGGGCTACACCTTC

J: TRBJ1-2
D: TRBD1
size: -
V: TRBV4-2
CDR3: CASSQDYHSPNDRGSPNYGYTF
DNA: TGTGCCAGCAGCCAAGATTACCACTCCCCTAATGACAGGGGATCACCTAACTATGGCTACACCTTC

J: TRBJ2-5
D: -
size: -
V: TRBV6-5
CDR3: CASSYSGGRKEQYF
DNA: TGTGCCAGCAGTTACTCCGGGGGGCGAAAAGAGCAGTACTTC

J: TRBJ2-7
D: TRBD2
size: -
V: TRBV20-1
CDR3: CSARDGRASGARGQYF
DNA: TGCAGTGCTAGAGATGGGCGAGCTAGCGGGGCCAGGGGGCAGTACTTC

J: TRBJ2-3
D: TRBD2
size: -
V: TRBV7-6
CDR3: CASSSLASGRRTDTQYF
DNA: TGTGCCAGCAGCTCTCTGGCTAGCGGGAGACGCACAGATACGCAGTATTTT

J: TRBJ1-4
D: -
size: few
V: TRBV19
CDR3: CASSLGGTTNEKLFF
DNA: TGTGCCAGTAGTCTGGGTGGGACAACTAATGAAAAACTGTTTTTT

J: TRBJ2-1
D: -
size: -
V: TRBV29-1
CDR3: CRVGEYNEQFF
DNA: TGCAGAGTCGGGGAGTACAATGAGCAGTTCTTC

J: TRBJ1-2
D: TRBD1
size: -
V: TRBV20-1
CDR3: CSATAQGPYYGYTF
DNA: TGCAGTGCCACCGCACAGGGGCCGTACTATGGCTACACCTTC

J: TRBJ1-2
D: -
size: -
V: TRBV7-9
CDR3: CASSRETGFYGYTF
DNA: TGTGCCAGCAGCCGGGAGACAGGATTCTATGGCTACACCTTC

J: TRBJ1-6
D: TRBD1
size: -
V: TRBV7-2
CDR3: CASSLAPGGGSPLHF
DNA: TGTGCCAGCAGCTTAGCCCCAGGGGGAGGTTCACCCCTCCACTTT

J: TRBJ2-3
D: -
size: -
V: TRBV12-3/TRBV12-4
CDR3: CASSLRPWSSDTQYF
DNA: TGTGCCAGCAGTTTAAGGCCCTGGAGTTCAGATACGCAGTATTTT

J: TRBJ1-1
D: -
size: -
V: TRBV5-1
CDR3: CASSADRPYNTEAFF
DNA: TGCGCCAGCAGCGCGGACCGACCTTATAACACTGAAGCTTTCTTT

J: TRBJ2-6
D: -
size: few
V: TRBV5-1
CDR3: CASSSDGFGANVLTF
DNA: TGCGCCAGCAGCTCGGACGGCTTTGGGGCCAACGTCCTGACTTTC

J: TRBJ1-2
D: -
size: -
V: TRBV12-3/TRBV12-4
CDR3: CASSPMSGYTF
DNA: TGTGCCAGCAGTCCCATGTCTGGCTACACCTTC

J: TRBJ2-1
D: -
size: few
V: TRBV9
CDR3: CASSVYNNEQFF
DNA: TGTGCCAGCAGCGTATATAACAATGAGCAGTTCTTC

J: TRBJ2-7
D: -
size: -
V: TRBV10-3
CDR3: CAIRAGQSDEQYF
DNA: TGTGCCATCAGGGCGGGACAGTCCGACGAGCAGTACTTC

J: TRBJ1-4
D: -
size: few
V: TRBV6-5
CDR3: CASSYSGRELFF
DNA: TGTGCCAGCAGTTACTCCGGGAGGGAACTGTTTTTT

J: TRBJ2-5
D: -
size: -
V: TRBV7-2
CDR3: CASTPSTQETQYF
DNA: TGTGCCAGCACCCCTTCTACCCAAGAGACCCAGTACTTC

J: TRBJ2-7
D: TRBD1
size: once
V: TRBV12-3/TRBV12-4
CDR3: CASSTRTGGHEQYF
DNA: TGTGCCAGCAGTACCCGGACAGGGGGTCACGAGCAGTACTTC

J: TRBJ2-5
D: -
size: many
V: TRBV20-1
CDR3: CSARLTAQGPDLETQYF
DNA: TGCAGTGCTAGACTCACGGCGCAGGGGCCCGATCTCGAGACCCAGTACTTC

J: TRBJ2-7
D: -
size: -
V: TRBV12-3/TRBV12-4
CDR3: CASSSWGRGRDEQYF
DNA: TGTGCCAGCAGTTCATGGGGTCGGGGGCGGGACGAGCAGTACTTC

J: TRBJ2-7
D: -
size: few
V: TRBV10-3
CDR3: CAISDGGGYEQYF
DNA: TGTGCCATCAGTGATGGAGGGGGGTACGAGCAGTACTTC

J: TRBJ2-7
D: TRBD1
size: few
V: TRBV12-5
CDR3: CASGPDRLASYEQYF
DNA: TGTGCTAGTGGACCGGACAGGTTGGCCTCCTACGAGCAGTACTTC

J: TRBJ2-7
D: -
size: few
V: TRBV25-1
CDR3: CASSAPFGGDKSSYEQYF
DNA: TGTGCCAGCAGTGCCCCCTTCGGAGGGGACAAGAGCTCCTACGAGCAGTACTTC

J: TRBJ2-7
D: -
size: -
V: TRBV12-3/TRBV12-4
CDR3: CASSSQVGSYEQYF
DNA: TGTGCCAGCAGTTCCCAGGTCGGTTCCTACGAGCAGTACTTC

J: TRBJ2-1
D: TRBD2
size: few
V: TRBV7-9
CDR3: CASSLEGLANNEQFF
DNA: TGTGCCAGCAGCTTAGAGGGACTAGCGAACAATGAGCAGTTCTTC

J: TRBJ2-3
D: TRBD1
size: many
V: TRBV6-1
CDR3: CASTGTGGVRTTDTQYF
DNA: TGTGCCAGCACCGGGACAGGGGGCGTTAGGACCACAGATACGCAGTATTTT

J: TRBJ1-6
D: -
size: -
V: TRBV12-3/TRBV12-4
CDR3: CASSPGLVHSPLHF
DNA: TGTGCCAGCAGTCCCGGACTGGTACATTCACCCCTCCACTTT

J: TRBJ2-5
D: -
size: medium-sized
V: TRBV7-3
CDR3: CASSLTSETQYF
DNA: TGTGCCAGCAGCTTAACTAGCGAGACCCAGTACTTC

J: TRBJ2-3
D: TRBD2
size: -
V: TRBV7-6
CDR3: CASSLPYGRAPTQYF
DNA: TGTGCCAGCAGCTTGCCGTACGGGAGGGCTCCTACGCAGTATTTT

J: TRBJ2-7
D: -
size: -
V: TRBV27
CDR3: CANSFGEQYF
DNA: TGTGCCAACAGTTTCGGCGAGCAGTACTTC

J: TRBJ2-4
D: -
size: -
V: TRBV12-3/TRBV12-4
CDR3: CASSPLQGVDIQYF
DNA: TGTGCCAGCAGTCCCCTCCAGGGCGTAGACATTCAGTACTTC

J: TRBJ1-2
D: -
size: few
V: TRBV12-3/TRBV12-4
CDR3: CASSLVGGGWGYGYTF
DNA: TGTGCCAGCAGTTTAGTAGGCGGGGGTTGGGGCTATGGCTACACCTTC

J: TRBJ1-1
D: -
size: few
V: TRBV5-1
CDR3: CASSFEEGTEAFF
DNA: TGCGCCAGCAGCTTTGAGGAGGGCACTGAAGCTTTCTTT

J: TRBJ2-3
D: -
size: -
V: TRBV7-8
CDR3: CASSAPGRSSSTDTQYF
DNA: TGTGCCAGCAGCGCTCCGGGACGATCTTCCTCCACAGATACGCAGTATTTT

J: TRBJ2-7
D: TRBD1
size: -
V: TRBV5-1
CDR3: CASSSLGTVSSYEQYF
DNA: TGCGCCAGCAGCTCCCTAGGGACAGTGAGTTCCTACGAGCAGTACTTC

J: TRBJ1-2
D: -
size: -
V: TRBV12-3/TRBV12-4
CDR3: CASRPTVYYGYTF
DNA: TGTGCCAGCAGGCCGACCGTCTACTATGGCTACACCTTC

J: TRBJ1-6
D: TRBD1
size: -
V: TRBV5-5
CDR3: CASSLVGTATNSPLHF
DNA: TGTGCCAGCAGCTTAGTAGGGACAGCAACCAATTCACCCCTCCACTTT

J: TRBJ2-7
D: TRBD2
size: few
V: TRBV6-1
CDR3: CASSATSGYEQYF
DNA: TGTGCCAGCAGTGCGACTAGCGGATACGAGCAGTACTTC

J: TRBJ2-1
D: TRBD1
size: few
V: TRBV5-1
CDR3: CASRTGTGLVDNEQFF
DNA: TGCGCCAGCAGGACCGGGACAGGGTTAGTCGACAATGAGCAGTTCTTC

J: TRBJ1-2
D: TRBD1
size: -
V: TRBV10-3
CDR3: CAIRGQGQGYTF
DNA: TGTGCCATCAGGGGACAGGGACAGGGCTACACCTTC

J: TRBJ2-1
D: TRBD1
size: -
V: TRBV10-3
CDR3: CAISQGAPYNEQFF
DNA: TGTGCCATCAGTCAGGGGGCGCCGTACAATGAGCAGTTCTTC

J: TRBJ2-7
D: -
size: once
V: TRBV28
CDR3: CASTTQQAFYEQYF
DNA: TGTGCCAGCACAACTCAACAGGCCTTCTACGAGCAGTACTTC

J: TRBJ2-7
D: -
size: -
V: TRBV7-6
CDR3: CASRPGRGRRYEQYF
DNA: TGTGCCAGCAGACCAGGGCGGGGGCGAAGATACGAGCAGTACTTC

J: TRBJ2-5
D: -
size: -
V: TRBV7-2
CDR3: CASSPAGAEETQYF
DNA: TGTGCCAGCAGCCCCGCCGGGGCCGAGGAGACCCAGTACTTC

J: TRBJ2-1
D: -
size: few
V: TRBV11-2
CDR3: CASSPGARDEQFF
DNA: TGTGCCAGCAGCCCGGGGGCGCGGGATGAGCAGTTCTTC

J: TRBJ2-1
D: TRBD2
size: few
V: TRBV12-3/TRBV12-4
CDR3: CASSFLAGDNEQFF
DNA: TGTGCCAGCAGTTTTCTAGCGGGGGATAATGAGCAGTTCTTC

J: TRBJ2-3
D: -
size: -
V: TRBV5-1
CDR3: CASNPGGGVSTDTQYF
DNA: TGCGCCAGCAACCCAGGGGGGGGAGTTAGCACAGATACGCAGTATTTT

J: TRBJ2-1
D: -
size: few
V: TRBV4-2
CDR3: CASSQTSSASYNEQFF
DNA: TGTGCCAGCAGCCAGACCTCTAGCGCCTCCTACAATGAGCAGTTCTTC

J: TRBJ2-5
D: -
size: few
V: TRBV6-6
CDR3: CASTLQTAGEETQYF
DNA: TGTGCCAGCACCCTTCAAACGGCAGGAGAGGAGACCCAGTACTTC

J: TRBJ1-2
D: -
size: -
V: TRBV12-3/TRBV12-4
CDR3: CASSRAHRLGDGYTF
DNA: TGTGCCAGCAGCCGGGCCCACAGACTCGGGGATGGCTACACCTTC

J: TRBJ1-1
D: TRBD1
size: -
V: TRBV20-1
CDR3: CSARAGKGAGYTEAFF
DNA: TGCAGTGCTAGAGCGGGGAAGGGGGCAGGGTACACTGAAGCTTTCTTT

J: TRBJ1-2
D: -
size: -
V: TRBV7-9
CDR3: CASSSNRDRHRKGYTF
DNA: TGTGCCAGCAGCTCAAACAGGGACCGGCACCGGAAAGGCTACACCTTC

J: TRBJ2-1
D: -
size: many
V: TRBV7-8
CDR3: CASSLRGGEQFF
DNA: TGTGCCAGCAGCCTTAGAGGGGGTGAGCAGTTCTTC

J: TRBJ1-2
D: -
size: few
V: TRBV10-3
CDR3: CAISEGRVLYGYTF
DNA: TGTGCCATCAGTGAAGGCAGGGTCCTCTATGGCTACACCTTC